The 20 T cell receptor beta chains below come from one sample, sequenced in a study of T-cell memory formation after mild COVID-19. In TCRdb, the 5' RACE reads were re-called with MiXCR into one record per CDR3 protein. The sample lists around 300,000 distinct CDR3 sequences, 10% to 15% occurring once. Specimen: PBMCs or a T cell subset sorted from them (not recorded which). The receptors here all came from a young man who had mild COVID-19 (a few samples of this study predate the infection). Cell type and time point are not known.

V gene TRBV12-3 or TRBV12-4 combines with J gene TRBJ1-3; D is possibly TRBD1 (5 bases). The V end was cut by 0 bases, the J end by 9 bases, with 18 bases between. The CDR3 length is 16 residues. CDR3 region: CASSLAAGLLGVTIYF. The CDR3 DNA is TGTGCCAGCAGTTTAGCCGCCGGCTTACTGGGGGTCACCATATATTTT.

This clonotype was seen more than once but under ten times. The CDR3 sequence is CASSPGLAFTYNEQFF. The CDR3 nucleotides read TGCGCCAGCAGCCCGGGGCTAGCGTTTACCTACAATGAGCAGTTCTTC. The V gene is TRBV5-1, the J gene TRBJ2-1, with D perhaps TRBD2 (6 bases). V gave up 4 bases and J gave up 2 bases, with 16 bases separating them. CDR1 SGHRS and CDR2 YFSETQ come from the germline V gene. The CDR3 runs to 16 residues.

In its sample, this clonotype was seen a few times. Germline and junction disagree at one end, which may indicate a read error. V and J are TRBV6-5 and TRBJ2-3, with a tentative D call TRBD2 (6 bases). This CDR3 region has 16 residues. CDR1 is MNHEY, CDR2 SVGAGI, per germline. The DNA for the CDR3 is TGTGCCAGCAGTCACTCCGGGGGAGGCCCACCAGATACGCAGTATTTT. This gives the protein CASSHSGGGPPDTQYF.

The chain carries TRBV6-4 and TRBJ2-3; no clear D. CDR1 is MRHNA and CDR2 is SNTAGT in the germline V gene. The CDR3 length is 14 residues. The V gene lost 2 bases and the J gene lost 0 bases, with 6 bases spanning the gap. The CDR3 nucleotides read TGTGCCAGCAGTGACGGACCTAGCACAGATACGCAGTATTTT. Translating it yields CASSDGPSTDTQYF.

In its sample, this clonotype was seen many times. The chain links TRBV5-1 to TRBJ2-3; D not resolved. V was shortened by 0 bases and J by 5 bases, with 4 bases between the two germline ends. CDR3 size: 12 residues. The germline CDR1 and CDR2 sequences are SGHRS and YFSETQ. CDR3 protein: CASSLDRDTQYF. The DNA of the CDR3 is TGCGCCAGCAGCTTGGATAGAGATACGCAGTATTTT.

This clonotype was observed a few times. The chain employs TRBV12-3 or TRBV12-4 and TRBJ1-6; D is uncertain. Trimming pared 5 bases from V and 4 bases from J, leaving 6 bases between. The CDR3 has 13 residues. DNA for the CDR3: TGTGCCAGCAGTCCAGAGTATAATTCACCCCTCCACTTT. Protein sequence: CASSPEYNSPLHF.

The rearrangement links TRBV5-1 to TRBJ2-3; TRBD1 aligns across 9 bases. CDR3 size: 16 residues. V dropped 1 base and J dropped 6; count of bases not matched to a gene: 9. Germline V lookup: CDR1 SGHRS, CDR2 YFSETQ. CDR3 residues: CASSLSPTGGWDTQYF. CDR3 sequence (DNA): TGCGCCAGCAGCTTGTCCCCCACAGGGGGCTGGGATACGCAGTATTTT.

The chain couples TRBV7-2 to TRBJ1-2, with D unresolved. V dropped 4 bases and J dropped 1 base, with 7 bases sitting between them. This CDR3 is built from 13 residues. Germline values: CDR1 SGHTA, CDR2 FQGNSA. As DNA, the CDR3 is TGTGCCAGCAGCTCCTTCCGTAACTATGGCTACACCTTC. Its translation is CASSSFRNYGYTF.

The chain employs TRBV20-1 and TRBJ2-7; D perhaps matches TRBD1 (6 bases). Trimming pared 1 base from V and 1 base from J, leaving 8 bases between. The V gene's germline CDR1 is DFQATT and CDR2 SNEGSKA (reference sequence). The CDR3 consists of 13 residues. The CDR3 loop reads CSARGGQSYEQYF. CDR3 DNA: TGCAGTGCTAGAGGGGGGCAATCCTACGAGCAGTACTTC.

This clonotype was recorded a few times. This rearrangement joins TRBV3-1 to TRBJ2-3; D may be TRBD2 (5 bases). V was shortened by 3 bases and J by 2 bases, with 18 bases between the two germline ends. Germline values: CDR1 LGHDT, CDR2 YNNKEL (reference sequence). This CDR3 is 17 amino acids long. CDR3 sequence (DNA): TGTGCCAGCAGCCAGGTAAGAGACGGAGGCTACACAGATACGCAGTATTTT. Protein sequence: CASSQVRDGGYTDTQYF.

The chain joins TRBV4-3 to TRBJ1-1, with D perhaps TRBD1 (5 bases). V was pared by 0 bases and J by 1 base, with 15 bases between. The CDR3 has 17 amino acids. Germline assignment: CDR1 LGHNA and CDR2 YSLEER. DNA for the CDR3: TGCGCCAGCAGCCAAGATCACGGGGCCACTCCGAACACTGAAGCTTTCTTT. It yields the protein CASSQDHGATPNTEAFF.

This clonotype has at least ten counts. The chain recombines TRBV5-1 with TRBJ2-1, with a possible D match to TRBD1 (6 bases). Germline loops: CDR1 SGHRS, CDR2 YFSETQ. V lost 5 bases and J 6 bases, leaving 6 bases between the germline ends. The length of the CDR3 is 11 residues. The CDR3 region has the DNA TGCGCCAGCAGACAGGGCAATGAGCAGTTCTTC. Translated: CASRQGNEQFF.

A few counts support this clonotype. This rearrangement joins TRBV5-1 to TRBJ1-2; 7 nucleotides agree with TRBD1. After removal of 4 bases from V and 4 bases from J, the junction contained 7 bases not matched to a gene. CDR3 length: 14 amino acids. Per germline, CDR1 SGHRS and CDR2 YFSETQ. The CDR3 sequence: CASSPPGQAYGYTF. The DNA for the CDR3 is TGCGCCAGCAGCCCGCCCGGACAGGCCTATGGCTACACCTTC. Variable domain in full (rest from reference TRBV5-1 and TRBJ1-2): KAGVTQTPRYLIKTRGQQVTLSCSPISGHRSVSWYQQTPGQGLQFLFEYFSETQRNKGNFPGRFSGRQFSNSRSEMNVSTLELGDSALYLCASSPPGQAYGYTFGSGTRLTVV.

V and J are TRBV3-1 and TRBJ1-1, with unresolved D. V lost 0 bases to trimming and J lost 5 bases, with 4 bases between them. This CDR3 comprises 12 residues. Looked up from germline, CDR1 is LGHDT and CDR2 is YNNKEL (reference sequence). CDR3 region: CASSQDTTEAFF. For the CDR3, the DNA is TGTGCCAGCAGCCAAGATACTACTGAAGCTTTCTTT.

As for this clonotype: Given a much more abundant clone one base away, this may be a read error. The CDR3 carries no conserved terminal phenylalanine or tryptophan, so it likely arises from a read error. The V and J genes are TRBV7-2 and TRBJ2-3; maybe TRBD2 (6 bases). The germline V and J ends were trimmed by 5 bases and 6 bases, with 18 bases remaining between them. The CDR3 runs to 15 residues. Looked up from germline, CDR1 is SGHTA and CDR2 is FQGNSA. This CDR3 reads CASSPRGPSGDTQYL. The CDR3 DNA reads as TGTGCCAGCAGCCCGCGGGGACCCTCAGGGGATACGCAGTATCTT.

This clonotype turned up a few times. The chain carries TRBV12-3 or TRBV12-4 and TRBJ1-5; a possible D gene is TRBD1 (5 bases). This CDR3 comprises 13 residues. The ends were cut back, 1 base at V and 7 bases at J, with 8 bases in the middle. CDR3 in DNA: TGTGCCAGCAGTTTAGGACAGTGGCAGCCCCAGCATTTT. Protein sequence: CASSLGQWQPQHF.

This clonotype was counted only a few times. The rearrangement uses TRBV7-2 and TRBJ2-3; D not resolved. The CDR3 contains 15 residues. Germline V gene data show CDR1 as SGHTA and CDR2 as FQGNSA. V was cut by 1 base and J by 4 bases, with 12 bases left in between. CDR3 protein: CASSLGRKRPDTQYF. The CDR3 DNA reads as TGTGCCAGCAGCTTAGGTAGGAAGAGGCCAGATACGCAGTATTTT.

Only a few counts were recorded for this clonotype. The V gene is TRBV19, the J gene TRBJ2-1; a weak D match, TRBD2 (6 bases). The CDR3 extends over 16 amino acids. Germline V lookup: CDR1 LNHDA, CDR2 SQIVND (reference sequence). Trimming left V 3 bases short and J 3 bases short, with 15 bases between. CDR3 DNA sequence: TGTGCCAGTAGTATGAGCTTCCAGGGAGGCTACAATGAGCAGTTCTTC. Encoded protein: CASSMSFQGGYNEQFF. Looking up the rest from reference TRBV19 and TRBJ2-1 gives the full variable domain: DGGITQSPKYLFRKEGQNVTLSCEQNLNHDAMYWYRQDPGQGLRLIYYSQIVNDFQKGDIAEGYSVSREKKESFPLTVTSAQKNPTAFYLCASSMSFQGGYNEQFFGPGTRLTVL.

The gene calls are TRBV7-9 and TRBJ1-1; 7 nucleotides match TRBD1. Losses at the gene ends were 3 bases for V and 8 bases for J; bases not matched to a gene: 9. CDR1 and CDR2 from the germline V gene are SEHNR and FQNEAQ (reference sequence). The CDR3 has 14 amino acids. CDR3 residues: CASSLSGTAGEAFF. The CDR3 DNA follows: TGTGCCAGCAGCTTGTCCGGGACAGCCGGAGAAGCTTTCTTT.

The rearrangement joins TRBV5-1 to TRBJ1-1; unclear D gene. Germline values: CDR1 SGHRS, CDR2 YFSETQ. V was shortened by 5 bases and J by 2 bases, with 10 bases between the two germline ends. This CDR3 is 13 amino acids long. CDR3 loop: CASRIDPNTEAFF. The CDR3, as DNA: TGCGCCAGCAGAATTGACCCTAACACTGAAGCTTTCTTT. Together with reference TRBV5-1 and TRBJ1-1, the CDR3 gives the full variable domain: KAGVTQTPRYLIKTRGQQVTLSCSPISGHRSVSWYQQTPGQGLQFLFEYFSETQRNKGNFPGRFSGRQFSNSRSEMNVSTLELGDSALYLCASRIDPNTEAFFGQGTRLTVV.